This TCR beta chain was captured in a study of T cells in Graves' hyperthyroidism and ophthalmopathy. Study-wide results and caveats: Before onset, by a median of around six months, the model predicted ophthalmopathy. In the blood, most expanded thyroid clonotypes above 0.001 appeared as well.

Graves' hyperthyroidism showing no ophthalmopathy progression within 18 months was considered stable. It was uncontrolled infection, other autoimmune disease, pregnancy or lactation that excluded patients. This clonotype has at least ten counts. The antigen is not known. The source material, RNA transcripts, was used to amplify TCR beta CDR3 regions. The study used the HTBI primer set for a first-round RT-PCR of the TCR CDR3. TCRdb recomputed calls from the multiplex PCR reads with MiXCR, one row per CDR3 protein. Counted here are 350,000 to 500,000 distinct CDR3 sequences, roughly 13% occurring once; the ten biggest clones make up 5% to 6%. The germline V gene has CDR1 SGHAT and CDR2 FQNNGV. The CDR3 loop spans 16 amino acids. Trimming removed 2 bases from V and 1 base from J; junction bases left unmatched: 5.

The source is a woman aged 18-29 years with Graves' hyperthyroidism. Input material: blood. The chain carries TRBV11-2 and TRBJ2-1, with TRBD2 matching over 7 bases. CDR3 amino acids: CASSLSRGESYNEQFF. CDR3 nucleotides: TGTGCCAGCAGCTTATCCCGGGGGGAATCCTACAATGAGCAGTTCTTC.